Listed below are T cell receptor beta chains from one sample, sequenced in a study of blood T cell repertoires in COVID-19. Some clones are missing from TCRdb's copy, which holds only in-frame ones; the method was immunoSEQ multiplex PCR. The sample has 250,000 to 300,000 clones, 85% to 90% seen once; the top ten hold less than 4.5%. Material: peripheral blood. These receptors were obtained from a man aged 18 to 30 with active or convalescent COVID-19. CDR3s include the opening cysteine and the closing phenylalanine or tryptophan. D genes are given only for firm matches. The size entry is marked missing in some rows and otherwise reads once, few, many or a size class.

d_gene	v_gene	j_gene	abundance	CDR3aa	CDR3nt
.	TRBV4-1	TRBJ1-1	.	CASSQDTLASTEAFF	TGCGCCAGCAGCCAAGATACCCTCGCGAGCACTGAAGCTTTCTTT
.	TRBV4-3	TRBJ1-6	.	CASSQGHSYNSPLHF	TGCGCCAGCAGCCAAGGTCACTCCTATAATTCACCCCTCCACTTT
.	TRBV21-1	TRBJ2-1	.	CASSVRGQPHNEQFF	TGTGCCAGCAGCGTAAGGGGACAGCCTCACAATGAGCAGTTCTTC
TRBD1	TRBV11-3	TRBJ2-7	.	CASSSRDRDTYEQYF	TGTGCCAGCAGCTCCCGGGACAGGGACACCTACGAGCAGTACTTC
.	TRBV9	TRBJ2-2	.	CASSELPTGGGELFF	TGTGCCAGCAGCGAACTACCGACAGGTGGCGGGGAGCTGTTTTTT
.	TRBV19	TRBJ1-2	.	CASQDSFAYGYTF	TGTGCCAGTCAGGACAGCTTCGCCTATGGCTACACCTTC
.	TRBV6-1	TRBJ1-1	.	CASSESGDRRTEAFF	TGTGCCAGCAGTGAATCGGGGGATCGCCGCACTGAAGCTTTCTTT
.	TRBV10-2	TRBJ1-6	.	CASSESADSPLHF	TGCGCCAGCAGTGAGTCGGCGGATTCACCCCTCCACTTT
.	TRBV30	TRBJ1-1	many	CAWSRENTEAFF	TGTGCCTGGAGTCGGGAGAACACTGAAGCTTTCTTT
TRBD1	TRBV6-5	TRBJ1-6	.	CASTNGQGPNSPLHF	TGTGCCAGCACAAACGGACAGGGGCCTAATTCACCCCTCCACTTT
.	TRBV7-9	TRBJ1-2	.	CASSATAPYGYTF	TGTGCCAGCAGCGCGACAGCGCCCTATGGCTACACCTTC
.	TRBV24-1	TRBJ1-1	few	CATSRGGAEAFF	TGTGCCACCAGTCGGGGCGGGGCTGAAGCTTTCTTT
TRBD1	TRBV3-1/TRBV3-2	TRBJ2-5	.	CASSPGQGQETQYF	TGTGCCAGCAGCCCCGGACAGGGCCAAGAGACCCAGTACTTC
.	TRBV12-3/TRBV12-4	TRBJ1-1	.	CASSPRTTEGAFF	TGTGCCAGCAGTCCGAGAACTACAGAGGGAGCTTTCTTT
.	TRBV15	TRBJ2-4	.	CATSIAGVAKNIQYF	TGTGCCACCAGCATCGCAGGGGTGGCCAAAAACATTCAGTACTTC
TRBD1	TRBV5-1	TRBJ2-2	.	CASSWTGASGTGELFF	TGCGCCAGCAGCTGGACAGGGGCTTCGGGCACCGGGGAGCTGTTTTTT
TRBD1	TRBV30	TRBJ2-6	.	CAWSAGGIGANVLTF	TGTGCCTGGTCGGCAGGGGGTATAGGCGCCAACGTCCTGACTTTC
TRBD1	TRBV6-5	TRBJ1-4	.	CASRGQVDEKLFF	TGTGCCTCCAGGGGACAGGTTGATGAAAAACTGTTTTTT
.	TRBV12-3/TRBV12-4	TRBJ1-1	.	CASSVRGGTEAFF	TGTGCCAGCAGTGTCAGGGGCGGCACTGAAGCTTTCTTT
TRBD2	TRBV11-2	TRBJ2-1	.	CASSLVGGDNEQFF	TGTGCCAGCAGCTTAGTTGGGGGGGACAATGAGCAGTTCTTC
TRBD1	TRBV28	TRBJ2-1	.	CASSPGQGSNEQFF	TGTGCCAGCAGCCCAGGACAGGGTAGCAATGAGCAGTTCTTC
TRBD1	TRBV5-1	TRBJ1-3	.	CASSLTGTGSYLGGNTIYF	TGCGCCAGCAGCTTGACCGGGACAGGGAGTTACCTGGGGGGAAACACCATATATTTT
TRBD1	TRBV2	TRBJ2-7	.	CASIRDRRSSYEQYF	TGTGCCAGCATCCGGGACAGGCGTAGCTCCTACGAGCAGTACTTC
TRBD2	TRBV7-2	TRBJ2-7	.	CASNEGGGRAYEQYF	TGTGCCAGCAACGAAGGGGGCGGGAGGGCCTACGAGCAGTACTTC
.	TRBV5-1	TRBJ1-6	.	CASSLRDTNNSPLHF	TGCGCCAGCAGCTTAAGGGACACCAATAATTCACCCCTCCACTTT
.	TRBV3-1/TRBV3-2	TRBJ2-7	.	CASSQVWQGADEQYF	TGTGCCAGCAGCCAAGTATGGCAGGGTGCTGACGAGCAGTACTTC
TRBD1	TRBV3-1/TRBV3-2	TRBJ1-2	.	CASSRQGVYGYTF	TGTGCCAGCAGCCGACAGGGGGTCTATGGCTACACCTTC
.	TRBV6-5	TRBJ1-4	few	CASSYDPTGFEKLFF	TGTGCCAGCAGTTACGACCCCACAGGGTTCGAAAAACTGTTTTTT
TRBD1	TRBV19	TRBJ1-1	.	CASSSAGGAYTEAFF	TGTGCCAGTAGTTCAGCAGGGGGCGCGTACACTGAAGCTTTCTTT
.	TRBV29-1	TRBJ1-4	.	CSVLLLGRGEKLFF	TGCAGCGTTCTACTGCTGGGCAGGGGAGAAAAACTGTTTTTT
.	TRBV3-1/TRBV3-2	TRBJ2-2	.	CASSQAQTIPNTGELFF	TGTGCCAGCAGCCAAGCCCAGACAATCCCGAACACCGGGGAGCTGTTTTTT
.	TRBV3-1/TRBV3-2	TRBJ1-2	.	CASSQDKGGGYTF	TGTGCCAGCAGCCAAGATAAGGGAGGGGGCTACACCTTC
TRBD1	TRBV5-1	TRBJ2-5	.	CASSWDRTQETQYF	TGCGCCAGCAGCTGGGACAGGACCCAAGAGACCCAGTACTTC
.	TRBV6-5	TRBJ1-2	.	CASSQDFGNYGYTF	TGTGCCAGCAGCCAGGACTTTGGGAACTATGGCTACACCTTC
.	TRBV19	TRBJ1-2	.	CASTPRTANYGYTF	TGTGCCAGTACGCCTAGGACAGCTAACTATGGCTACACCTTC
TRBD1	TRBV6-6	TRBJ2-5	.	CASSLGTGDVWRETQYF	TGTGCCAGCAGTCTCGGGACAGGGGATGTTTGGAGGGAGACCCAGTACTTC
TRBD2	TRBV11-2	TRBJ2-7	few	CASSWEGLHEQYF	TGTGCCAGCAGCTGGGAGGGCCTGCACGAGCAGTACTTC
.	TRBV4-2	TRBJ2-5	.	CASSQGSEGVETQYF	TGTGCCAGCAGCCAAGGTTCGGAAGGAGTAGAGACCCAGTACTTC
.	TRBV5-1	TRBJ2-1	.	CASSLGLSSYNEQFF	TGCGCCAGCAGCTTGGGACTGAGCTCCTACAATGAGCAGTTCTTC
TRBD1	TRBV28	TRBJ1-6	.	CASSSLHRGGNSPLHF	TGTGCCAGCAGTTCACTCCACAGGGGCGGTAATTCACCCCTCCACTTT
.	TRBV7-2	TRBJ2-7	.	CASSSQGLSYEQYF	TGTGCCAGCAGCTCGCAGGGGCTCTCCTACGAGCAGTACTTC
.	TRBV10-3	TRBJ1-2	.	CAIRRDDDAAYTF	TGTGCCATCAGGAGAGATGACGATGCGGCCTACACCTTC
.	TRBV5-1	TRBJ2-3	.	CASSLYAGTLTDTQYF	TGCGCCAGCAGCTTGTACGCCGGGACACTCACAGATACGCAGTATTTT